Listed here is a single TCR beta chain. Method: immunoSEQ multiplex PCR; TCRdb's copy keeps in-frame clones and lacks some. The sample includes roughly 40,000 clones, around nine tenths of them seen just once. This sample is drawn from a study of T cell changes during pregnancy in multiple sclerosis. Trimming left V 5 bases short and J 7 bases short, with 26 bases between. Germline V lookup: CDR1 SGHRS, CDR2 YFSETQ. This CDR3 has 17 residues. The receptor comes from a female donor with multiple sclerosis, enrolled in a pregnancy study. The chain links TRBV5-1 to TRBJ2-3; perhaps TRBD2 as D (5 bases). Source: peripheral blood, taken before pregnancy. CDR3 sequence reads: CASSSIGVAGLTNTQYF. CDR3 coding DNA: TGCGCCAGCAGTTCAATCGGGGTAGCCGGTCTTACAAATACGCAGTATTTT.